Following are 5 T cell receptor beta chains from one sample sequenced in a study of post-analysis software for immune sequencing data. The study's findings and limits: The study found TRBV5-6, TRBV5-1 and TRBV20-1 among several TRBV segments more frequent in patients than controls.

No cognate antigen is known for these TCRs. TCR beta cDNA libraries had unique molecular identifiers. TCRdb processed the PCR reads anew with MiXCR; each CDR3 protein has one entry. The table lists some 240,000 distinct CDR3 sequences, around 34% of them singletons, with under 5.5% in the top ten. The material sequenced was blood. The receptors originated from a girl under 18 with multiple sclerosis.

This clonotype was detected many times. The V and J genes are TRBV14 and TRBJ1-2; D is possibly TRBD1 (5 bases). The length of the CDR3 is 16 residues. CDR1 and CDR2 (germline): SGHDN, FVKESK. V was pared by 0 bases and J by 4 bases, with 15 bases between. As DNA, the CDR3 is TGTGCCAGCAGCCAAGATCGGGGCAGGGTGGTCTATGGCTACACCTTC. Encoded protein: CASSQDRGRVVYGYTF. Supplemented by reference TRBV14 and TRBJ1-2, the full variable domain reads EAGVTQFPSHSVIEKGQTVTLRCDPISGHDNLYWYRRVMGKEIKFLLHFVKESKQDESGMPNNRFLAERTGGTYSTLKVQPAELEDSGVYFCASSQDRGRVVYGYTFGSGTRLTVV.

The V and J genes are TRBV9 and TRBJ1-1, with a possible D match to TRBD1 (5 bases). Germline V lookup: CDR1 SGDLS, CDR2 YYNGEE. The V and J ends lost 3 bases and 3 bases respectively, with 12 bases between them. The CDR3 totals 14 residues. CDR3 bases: TGTGCCAGCAGCGGCAGAGGGGTGCACACTGAAGCTTTCTTT. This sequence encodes CASSGRGVHTEAFF.

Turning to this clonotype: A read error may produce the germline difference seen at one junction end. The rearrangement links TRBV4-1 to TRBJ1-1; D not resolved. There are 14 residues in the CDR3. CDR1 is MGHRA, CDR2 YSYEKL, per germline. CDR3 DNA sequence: TGCGCCAGCAGCCAAGTGTCTACGAACACTGGAGCTTTCTTT. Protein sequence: CASSQVSTNTGAFF.

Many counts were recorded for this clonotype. CDR3 loop: CSAPTGIRGETQYF. In DNA, the CDR3 is TGCAGTGCTCCTACAGGGATACGAGGAGAGACCCAGTACTTC. V is TRBV20-1 and J is TRBJ2-5; a possible D gene is TRBD1 (6 bases). Germline CDR1 is DFQATT and CDR2 is SNEGSKA (reference sequence). The CDR3 contains 14 residues. Trimming removed 5 bases at V and 4 bases at J, with 17 bases between.

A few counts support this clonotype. The CDR3 protein is CSARLEYHDTEAFF. The CDR3 coding sequence is TGCAGTGCTAGGCTAGAGTACCATGACACTGAAGCTTTCTTT. The chain links TRBV20-1 to TRBJ1-1; D ambiguous. This CDR3 spans 14 amino acids. Per the germline V gene, CDR1 is DFQATT and CDR2 is SNEGSKA (reference sequence). Trimming took 3 bases from V and 3 from J, leaving 14 bases between them.